Presented here are 19 T cell receptor beta chains from one specimen sequenced in a study of blood T cell repertoires in COVID-19. The table came from immunoSEQ multiplex PCR; TCRdb's copy has only in-frame clones and leaves some out. This table holds approximately 170,000 clones, approximately 84% found once. Sequenced material: peripheral blood. These receptors were taken from a man aged 40-49 years who had recovered from COVID-19.

In regard to this clone: The junction departs from the called germline gene at one end, perhaps through a read error. This rearrangement joins TRBV5-5 to TRBJ1-6; D might be TRBD1 (6 bases). Looked up from germline, CDR1 is SGHKS and CDR2 is YYEKEE (reference sequence). The CDR3 consists of 14 residues. The chain's CDR3 is CASSRQELNSPPHF. In DNA, the CDR3 is TGTGCCAGCAGCCGACAGGAGTTAAATTCACCCCCCCACTTT.

CDR3 nucleotide sequence: TGTGCCAGCAGCTTAGTTCCCTCCGGCGAGCAGTACTTC. Amino acid sequence: CASSLVPSGEQYF. The chain joins TRBV7-2 to TRBJ2-7; D ambiguous. Germline V gives CDR1 SGHTA, CDR2 FQGNSA. The CDR3 length is 13 residues. The germline V and J ends were trimmed by 1 base and 6 bases, with 10 bases remaining between them.

The chain couples TRBV9 to TRBJ1-2; unclear D gene. This CDR3 is 15 amino acids long. The germline V gene has CDR1 SGDLS and CDR2 YYNGEE. V was shortened by 3 bases and J by 4 bases, with 16 bases between the two germline ends. The CDR3 loop reads CASSGSGLRRYGYTF. The CDR3 bases are TGTGCCAGCAGCGGATCTGGACTGCGGCGCTATGGCTACACCTTC.

The CDR3 here is CARGRAGNTIYF. As DNA, the CDR3 is TGTGCCAGGGGCAGGGCTGGAAACACCATATATTTT. The V call is TRBV3-1 (or the pseudogene TRBV3-2), the J call TRBJ1-3; possibly TRBD1 for D (5 bases). The CDR3 covers 12 residues. Looked up from germline, CDR1 is LGHDT and CDR2 is YNNKEL (reference sequence). V dropped 9 bases and J dropped 2 bases, with 8 bases sitting between them.

The chain uses TRBV18 and TRBJ1-5; 7 positions match TRBD1. CDR1 and CDR2 from the germline V gene are KGHSH and LQKENI. This CDR3 has 16 residues. Trimming cost V 3 bases and J 0 bases; bases outside gene matches: 5. CDR3: CASSPGDSYSNQPQHF. In DNA form, the CDR3 reads TGTGCCAGCTCACCGGGGGACAGCTATAGCAATCAGCCCCAGCATTTT.

The rearrangement uses TRBV20-1 and TRBJ1-2, with D possibly matching TRBD1 (6 bases). CDR1 and CDR2 from the germline V gene are DFQATT and SNEGSKA (reference sequence). CDR3 length: 11 residues. CDR3 in DNA: TGCTCAACGGGGACACCATATGGCTACACCTTC. Its translation: CSTGTPYGYTF.

The V gene is TRBV5-6, the J gene TRBJ2-7; D gene ambiguous. The CDR3 runs 16 residues. Germline CDR1 and CDR2: SGHDT and YYEEEE. V lost 0 bases and J lost 4, with 17 bases in between. CDR3 sequence reads: CASSLAPSGAPYEQYF. The CDR3 DNA sequence: TGTGCCAGCAGCTTGGCCCCGAGTGGAGCCCCTTACGAGCAGTACTTC.

The V and J genes are TRBV11-2 and TRBJ2-3; TRBD2 agrees at 7 bases. The CDR3 sequence is 14 residues long. The junction had 4 bases not matched to a gene; V was cut back by 4 bases and J by 3 bases. CDR1 SGHAT and CDR2 FQNNGV come from the germline V gene. The DNA of the CDR3 is TGTGCCAGCAGCTACCGCGGGGGAACAGATACGCAGTATTTT. It specifies CASSYRGGTDTQYF.

This clone occurred a few times. The chain joins TRBV10-1 to TRBJ1-6; no clear D gene. V gave up 5 bases and J gave up 8 bases, with 13 bases separating them. The CDR3 spans 14 residues. Germline V gene lookup returns CDR1 WNHNN and CDR2 SYGVQD (reference sequence). DNA for the CDR3: TGCGCCAGCAGTAGTTACATCAGATATTCACCCCTCCACTTT. Translating it yields CASSSYIRYSPLHF.

The CDR3 DNA is TGTGCCAGCAGCGTAGCGTCGGATACGCAGTATTTT. This sequence encodes CASSVASDTQYF. V gene TRBV9 combines with J gene TRBJ2-3; D is uncertain. Germline CDR1 SGDLS, CDR2 YYNGEE. With 0 bases removed from V and 6 bases from J, the gap between germline ends came to 5 bases. There are 12 residues in the CDR3.

In this sample, this clone turned up once. The V call is TRBV3-1 (or the pseudogene TRBV3-2), the J call TRBJ1-6, with TRBD1 matching 8 bases. This CDR3 region has 15 residues. Looked up from germline, CDR1 is LGHDT and CDR2 is YNNKEL (reference sequence). Germline trimming cut 6 bases from V and 5 bases from J; bases unmatched to any gene: 6. The CDR3 nucleotides are TGTGCCAGCAGACACCGGGACAGGAATAATTCACCCCTCCACTTT. The encoded protein is CASRHRDRNNSPLHF.

J is TRBJ1-1 and V is TRBV20-1; D is possibly TRBD1 (5 bases). The V end was cut by 5 bases, the J end by 9 bases, with 13 bases between. Germline CDR1 is DFQATT and CDR2 is SNEGSKA (reference sequence). The CDR3 has 11 amino acids. The CDR3 DNA is TGCAGTGCTTACGACAGTCCTAAAGCTTTCTTT. It yields the protein CSAYDSPKAFF.

CDR3 in DNA: TGTGCCAGCAGCTTACCCGGACAGGGGGTCTCACCCCTCCACTTT. Protein product: CASSLPGQGVSPLHF. The chain has TRBV7-2 and TRBJ1-6; 10 bases agree with TRBD1. Looked up from germline, CDR1 is SGHTA and CDR2 is FQGNSA. The CDR3 extends over 15 amino acids. V lost 2 bases and J lost 10; bases outside the gene matches: 5. Complete variable domain (other parts from reference TRBV7-2 and TRBJ1-6): GAGVSQSPSNKVTEKGKDVELRCDPISGHTALYWYRQSLGQGLEFLIYFQGNSAPDKSGLPSDRFSAERTGGSVSTLTIQRTQQEDSAVYLCASSLPGQGVSPLHFGNGTRLTVT.

This clone was detected a few times. This chain uses TRBV19 with TRBJ1-5, with 7 bases identical to TRBD1. Germline assignment: CDR1 LNHDA and CDR2 SQIVND (reference sequence). The ends lost 3 bases at V and 5 bases at J; junction bases unmatched: 13. This CDR3 is built from 17 residues. CDR3 amino acids: CASSIRQGPYTHQPQHF. Written as DNA, the CDR3 is TGTGCCAGTAGTATCCGACAGGGACCCTATACGCATCAGCCCCAGCATTTT. The full variable domain, its missing parts supplied by reference TRBV19 and TRBJ1-5, is DGGITQSPKYLFRKEGQNVTLSCEQNLNHDAMYWYRQDPGQGLRLIYYSQIVNDFQKGDIAEGYSVSREKKESFPLTVTSAQKNPTAFYLCASSIRQGPYTHQPQHFGDGTRLSIL.

The chain carries TRBV6-2 or TRBV6-3 and TRBJ2-1; no firm D call. The CDR3 is 12 amino acids. The germline V gene encodes CDR1 MNHEY and CDR2 SVGEGT. With 6 bases removed from V and 7 bases from J, the gap between germline ends came to 10 bases. CDR3 region: CASRPLGNEQFF. The CDR3 bases are TGTGCCAGCAGACCTCTAGGTAATGAGCAGTTCTTC.

The chain couples TRBV6-5 to TRBJ2-1; D call uncertain. V was trimmed by 0 bases and J by 8 bases, leaving 11 bases between them. The CDR3 is made up of 14 amino acids. CDR1 is MNHEY, CDR2 SVGAGI, per germline. CDR3 protein: CASSYSKLLDEQFF. CDR3 DNA sequence: TGTGCCAGCAGTTACTCGAAACTACTTGATGAGCAGTTCTTC.

The rearrangement uses TRBV15 and TRBJ2-3, with D possibly TRBD1 on 6 matching bases. Trimming took 5 bases from V and 2 from J, leaving 11 bases between them. The CDR3 has 14 residues. Germline-derived CDR1 and CDR2 are LNHNV and YYDKDF (reference sequence). CDR3 sequence reads: CATSPRQDTDTQYF. CDR3 DNA: TGTGCCACCAGCCCTCGACAGGACACAGATACGCAGTATTTT.

The J gene is TRBJ2-1, the V gene TRBV7-9; the D gene is possibly TRBD1 (6 bases). Germline CDR1 SEHNR, CDR2 FQNEAQ (reference sequence). The CDR3 length is 16 residues. Trimming pared 4 bases from V and 0 bases from J, leaving 13 bases between. This chain's CDR3 is CASSSRTADSYNEQFF. CDR3 sequence (DNA): TGTGCCAGCAGCTCGAGGACAGCTGACTCCTACAATGAGCAGTTCTTC. Full variable domain (outside the CDR3, taken from reference TRBV7-9 and TRBJ2-1): DTGVSQNPRHKITKRGQNVTFRCDPISEHNRLYWYRQTLGQGPEFLTYFQNEAQLEKSRLLSDRFSAERPKGSFSTLEIQRTEQGDSAMYLCASSSRTADSYNEQFFGPGTRLTVL.

This rearrangement joins TRBV7-9 to TRBJ1-2; tentative D call: TRBD1 (5 bases). Per germline, CDR1 SEHNR and CDR2 FQNEAQ (reference sequence). Trimming cost V 6 bases and J 5 bases, with 16 bases left between them. The CDR3 is 14 amino acids. CDR3 sequence (DNA): TGTGCCAGCAGATCAAACGCAGGGCGGTATGGCTACACCTTC. Protein: CASRSNAGRYGYTF.